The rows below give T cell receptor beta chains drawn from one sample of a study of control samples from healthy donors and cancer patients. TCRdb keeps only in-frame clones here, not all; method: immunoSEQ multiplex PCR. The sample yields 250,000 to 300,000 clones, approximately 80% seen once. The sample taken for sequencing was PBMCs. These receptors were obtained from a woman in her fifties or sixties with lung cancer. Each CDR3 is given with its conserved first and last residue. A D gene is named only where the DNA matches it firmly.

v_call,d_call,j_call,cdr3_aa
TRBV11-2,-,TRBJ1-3,CASSLERAVAGNTIYF
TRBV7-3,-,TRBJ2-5,CASSLSASGWETQYF
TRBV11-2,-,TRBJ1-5,CASSNSGSNQPQHF
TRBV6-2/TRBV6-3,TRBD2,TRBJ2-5,CASSYSGLAGGMETQYF
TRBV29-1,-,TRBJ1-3,CSRGDSGNTIYF
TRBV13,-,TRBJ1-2,CASSLGGGVTNYGYTF
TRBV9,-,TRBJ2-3,CASSVQGRGADTQYF
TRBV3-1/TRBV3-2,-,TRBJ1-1,CASSPDGNTEAFF
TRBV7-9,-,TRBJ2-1,CASSLEGFSYNEQFF
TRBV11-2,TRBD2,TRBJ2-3,CASSLEGLAGGADTQYF
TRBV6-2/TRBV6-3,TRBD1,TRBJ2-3,CASSLQGTDTQYF
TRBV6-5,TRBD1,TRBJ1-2,CATGQGVQIGYTF
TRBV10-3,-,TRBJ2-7,CAIRAGQNYEQYF
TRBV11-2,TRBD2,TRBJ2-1,CASSSRGLAGGSSYNEQFF
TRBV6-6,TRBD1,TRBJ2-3,CASSERDRGTDTQYF
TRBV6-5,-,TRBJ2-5,CASSSGVETQYF
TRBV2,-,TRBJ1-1,CASRADGNTEAFF
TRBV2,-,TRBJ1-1,CASSIEWGNTEAFF
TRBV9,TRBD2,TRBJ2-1,CASSPRLAGGHNEQFF
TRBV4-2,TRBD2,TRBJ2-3,CASSQDGRGGTDTQYF
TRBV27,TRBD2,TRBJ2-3,CASPLRGGVEDTQYF
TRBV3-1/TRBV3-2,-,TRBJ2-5,CASSQSLETQYF
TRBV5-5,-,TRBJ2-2,CASRWGQMNTGELFF
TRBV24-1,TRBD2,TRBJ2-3,CATSDPLAGVTDTQYF
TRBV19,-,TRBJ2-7,CASSDGQTYEQYF
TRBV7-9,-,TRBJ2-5,CASSPIEDSLQETQYF
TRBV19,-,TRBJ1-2,CASSIVPGNGYTF
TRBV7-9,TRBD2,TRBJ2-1,CASSSTSGGYYEQFF
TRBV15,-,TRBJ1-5,CATSRDPGGNQPQHF
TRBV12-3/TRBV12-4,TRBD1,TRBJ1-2,CASSRQGAGGYTF
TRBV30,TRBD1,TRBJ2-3,CAWRRGRWTQYF
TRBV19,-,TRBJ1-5,CASSIFIWERGNQPQHF
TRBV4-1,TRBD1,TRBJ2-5,CASSQDRGTGDEETQYF